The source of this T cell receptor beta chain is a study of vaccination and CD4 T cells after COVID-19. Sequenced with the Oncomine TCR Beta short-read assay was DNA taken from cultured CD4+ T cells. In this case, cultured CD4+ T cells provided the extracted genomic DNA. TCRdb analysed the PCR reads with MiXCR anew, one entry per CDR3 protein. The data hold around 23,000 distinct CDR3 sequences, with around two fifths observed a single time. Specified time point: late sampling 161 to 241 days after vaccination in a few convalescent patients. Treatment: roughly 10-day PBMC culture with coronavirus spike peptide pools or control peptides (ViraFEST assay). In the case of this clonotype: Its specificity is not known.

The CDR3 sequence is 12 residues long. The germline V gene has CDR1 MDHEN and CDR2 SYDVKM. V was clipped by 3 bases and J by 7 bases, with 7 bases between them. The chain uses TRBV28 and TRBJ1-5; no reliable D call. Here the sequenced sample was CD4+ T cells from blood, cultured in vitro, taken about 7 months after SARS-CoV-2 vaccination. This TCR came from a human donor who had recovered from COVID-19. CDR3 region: CASSLYGQPQHF. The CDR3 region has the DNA TGTGCCAGCAGTTTGTATGGCCAGCCCCAGCATTTT.